This T cell receptor beta chain was documented in a study of shared clonotypes between healthy human individuals (dated by TCRdb to the early 2020s). Study-wide context: The cohort included a few men and a couple of women between 18 and 49 years of age. For each donor, three plates each were used for CD4 naive and CD4 memory, two plates were used for CD8 naive, and one plate was used for CD8 memory. Per donor, leukapheresis produced somewhere between about 0.8 and 9.5 billion PBMCs. The study deeply sequenced blood TCR repertoires of several healthy adults to estimate repertoire size and the extent of clonotype sharing between individuals. Different laboratories and diverse techniques were used to prepare libraries and sequence TCR repertoires, to increase sequencing depth and limit assay-specific biases.

Using the deep immunoSEQ assay, TCR CDR3 regions were amplified from genomic DNA by multiplex PCR. For each cell subset, the extracted genomic DNA was distributed evenly across all wells of several immunoSEQ 96-well plates, and each plate served as one replicate. For sorted subsets, about 200 ng genomic DNA, equal to tens of thousands of T cell genomes, was loaded into each replicate PCR. Purified libraries were measured with a Qubit 3.0 fluorometer, size-checked on a Bioanalyzer 2100, and measured again with the KAPA Library Quantification kit. Each immunoSEQ 96-well plate was sequenced on its own single-read 150-cycle Illumina NextSeq 550 flow cell. Processing in the source paper ran as follows. Because the immunoSEQ output included only junctional sequences and no quality scores, the filtering could not be the same as the filtering used for full-length reads. Sequences were annotated with PyIR, a Python wrapper for IgBLAST v1.9, using IMGT germline references to assign V/J genes and CDR3. Reads were removed for weak V/J assignments (E-value above 1e-6), missing CDR3, stop codons, out-of-frame junctions, or ambiguous translated residues. V3J clonotypes were defined as sequences sharing an identical inferred V gene, J gene, and CDR3 amino acid sequence. Percentage overlap between repertoires was computed as shared unique clonotypes divided by the size of the smaller repertoire. Repertoire richness was assessed with RTK rarefaction, the Chao1 estimator, and Recon v2.1 estimates of unobserved clonotypes. OLGA was used to compute generation probabilities for all TCRbeta clonotypes that the gDNA method yielded from a handful of donors. TCRdb re-hosts the immuneACCESS table, in-frame sequences only. Its copies lack some clones; in the studies checked, an unresolved V gene accounts for under half of them, and the cause for the rest is not known. The DNA was the basis for D and trimming; V, J and clone size are from that table. Counted in this sample were about 2.3 million clones; less than 95% of them appeared once. The ten largest clones capture 0.37% of the sample.

CDR1 and CDR2, looked up from the germline V gene (reference sequence), are MNHEY and SMNVEV. The CDR3 goes from the cysteine to the phenylalanine over 13 residues. Of all the DNA, just the CDR3 is kept, 39 bases in frame from base 1. V loses 8 bases, J loses 8 bases, and the germline ends lie 17 bases apart. Healthy HIV-negative adults with no recently reported acute infections or vaccinations were included as donors. Every donor was a Caucasian adult residing in Nashville, Tennessee, USA. CD4+ T cells were enriched by magnetic negative selection; naive cells were then positively selected on CD45RA, and the negative fraction formed the memory subset. Blood was obtained by leukapheresis, after which PBMCs were separated by Ficoll-Histopaque density gradient centrifugation and cryopreserved in liquid nitrogen vapor phase. Analytical flow cytometry was used to check the purity and quantity of every magnetically sorted T cell population. Each sorted fraction had its genomic DNA isolated and then quantified by UV absorbance on a Nanodrop 2000c.

The research as a whole found: Even with the large sequencing depth, rarefaction of the sorted-subset datasets indicated that sequencing was incomplete. Sampling was restricted to blood, and TCR repertoires in tissues likely differ from the TCR repertoires found in blood. Pairwise subsampling led to the expectation that sequencing depth would affect the degree of clonotype sharing among donors. Sharing across a handful of donors was observed for roughly 5% of naive CD4, over 3% of naive CD8, 2% to 2.5% of memory CD4, and around 0.4% of memory CD8 clonotypes. Naive subsets generally had larger estimated clonotype richness than memory subsets did. Higher generation probabilities were observed for clonotypes shared by all four sorted-subset donors than for non-shared clonotypes. Because the study included a small number of donors, the genetic and exposure-history diversity represented was limited.

With regard to this clone: It has no known antigen specificity. No per-base quality is available; no much larger clone lies one base away.

The receptor comes from a man between 18 and 29 years old in good health. Some clones in this sample may be carry-over from other donors' samples. Rearrangement joined TRBV27 to TRBJ2-3; TRBD1 might be the D gene, on 6 matching bases. Source material: naive CD4+ T cells from PBMCs. The sample's cell subset or site label, decoded: CD45RA+ positively selected. DNA sequence: TGTGCCAGCGGCAGGACAGCTCCGGCTACGCAGTATTTT. It translates to CASGRTAPATQYF.